This T cell receptor (beta chain) was captured by sequencing in a study of cytomegalovirus exposure and HLA in healthy donors. Study results and limitations: The study carried out a later analysis of TCR beta sequences. It associated some 18,000 of them with specific HLA alleles at a false discovery rate of 0.05.

In the case of this clone: No antigen is known for it.

This CDR3 region has 14 residues. The V gene's germline CDR1 is KGHSH and CDR2 LQKENI. V gave up 2 bases and J gave up 4 bases, with 11 bases separating them. Primers included in the PCR were 60 Vbeta and 13 Jbeta primers. Original analysis: Per a later analysis, the number of unique TCR beta chains was roughly 83 million, of which around 10 million were shared. Repertoires were generated with immunoSEQ multiplex PCR, while TCRdb's copy carries only in-frame clones and drops some. V and J calls and clone size come straight from that table; D and trimming were deduced from the DNA. This table has 90,000 to 100,000 clones, around 73% appearing once.

The sample consisted of PBMCs. This clonotype was sampled from a female donor in good health and CMV-seronegative. V gene TRBV18 combines with J gene TRBJ1-2; a weak D match, TRBD1 (6 bases). CDR3 sequence reads: CASSPEGTIYGYTF. The CDR3 region has the DNA TGTGCCAGCTCACCAGAGGGGACAATCTATGGCTACACCTTC.